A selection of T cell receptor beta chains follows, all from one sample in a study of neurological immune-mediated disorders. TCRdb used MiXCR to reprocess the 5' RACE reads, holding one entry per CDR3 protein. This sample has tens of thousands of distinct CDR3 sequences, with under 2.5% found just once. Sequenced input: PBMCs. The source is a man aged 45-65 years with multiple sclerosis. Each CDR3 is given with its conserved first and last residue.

CDR3aa: CASSIRSGRTGELFF
v_gene: TRBV19

CDR3aa: CASSEPRRGKGEKLFF
v_gene: TRBV25-1

CDR3aa: CASSISDNPSYEQYF
v_gene: TRBV19

CDR3aa: CASSRDEGRGGNEQFF
v_gene: TRBV5-1

CDR3aa: CASSQGQGGEKLFF
v_gene: TRBV3-1

CDR3aa: CASSPKDRDLGYTF
v_gene: TRBV7-9

CDR3aa: CSATGGWSNQPQHF
v_gene: TRBV20-1

CDR3aa: CAIKGYRSSEQFF
v_gene: TRBV10-3

CDR3aa: CASSVSAVPYEQYF
v_gene: TRBV9

CDR3aa: CSAGRDRGYEQYF
v_gene: TRBV20-1

CDR3aa: CASSLVPLRDRKETQYF
v_gene: TRBV7-2

CDR3aa: CASSLAQGRADTQYF
v_gene: TRBV7-2

CDR3aa: CASSQAVSALLRGQYF
v_gene: TRBV3-1

CDR3aa: CASSAGQGPNTEAFF
v_gene: TRBV5-1

CDR3aa: CASSLARVNTEAFF
v_gene: TRBV5-1

CDR3aa: CASSWDKSYGYTF
v_gene: TRBV5-1

CDR3aa: CASSLRDGGSYEQYF
v_gene: TRBV5-1

CDR3aa: CASSPRGFGNTIYF
v_gene: TRBV12-3/TRBV12-4

CDR3aa: CASIQGGAKNIQYF
v_gene: TRBV28

CDR3aa: CASSSLFRDRVVGEKLFF
v_gene: TRBV5-5

CDR3aa: CASSPRPDQRLSYNEQFF
v_gene: TRBV7-8

CDR3aa: CSASGRGSGNTIYF
v_gene: TRBV20-1

CDR3aa: CASSFGRGSSEQFF
v_gene: TRBV7-2

CDR3aa: CASSPRGGSDTQYF
v_gene: TRBV7-9

CDR3aa: CSAKPAGQGRHEQYF
v_gene: TRBV20-1

CDR3aa: CASGKPGLAGEDEQYF
v_gene: TRBV9

CDR3aa: CAITHGGVPETQYF
v_gene: TRBV10-3

CDR3aa: CASSLSISGNEQFF
v_gene: TRBV7-9

CDR3aa: CASSFKHGLAGRQETQYF
v_gene: TRBV11-3

CDR3aa: CASSQGTSGGLYEQYF
v_gene: TRBV7-2

CDR3aa: CATSTGTPTDTQYF
v_gene: TRBV5-1

CDR3aa: CASSPGTGGDYEQYF
v_gene: TRBV5-1

CDR3aa: CASSFSGTGGQPQHF
v_gene: TRBV7-2

CDR3aa: CAISEPAGGGQETQYF
v_gene: TRBV10-3

CDR3aa: CASSSVFRDRVLGANVLTF
v_gene: TRBV5-5

CDR3aa: CASTIMAGQGVYEQYF
v_gene: TRBV5-1

CDR3aa: CASTPTGGGKLFF
v_gene: TRBV6-6

CDR3aa: CSAHLQGPETQYF
v_gene: TRBV20-1

CDR3aa: CASSSSAQSPYGYTF
v_gene: TRBV7-8

CDR3aa: CASSSSSGANVLTF
v_gene: TRBV5-1

CDR3aa: CASNRAGGANVLTF
v_gene: TRBV28

CDR3aa: CAISESSYEQYF
v_gene: TRBV10-3

CDR3aa: CASSSLQGVGYGYTF
v_gene: TRBV7-2

CDR3aa: CASSETGRYEQYF
v_gene: TRBV25-1

CDR3aa: CTSSEVSGGYTF
v_gene: TRBV6-1

CDR3aa: CASSRFRGRGYNEQFF
v_gene: TRBV14

CDR3aa: CASSWGDTLNTEAFF
v_gene: TRBV5-4

CDR3aa: CASQGASGANVLTF
v_gene: TRBV12-3/TRBV12-4

CDR3aa: CASSAEVTGTDEKYF
v_gene: TRBV5-1

CDR3aa: CASSLVLAGNNEQFF
v_gene: TRBV5-1